A selection of T cell receptor beta chains follows, all from one sample in a study of T-cell reconstitution after alpha-beta-depleted transplantation in children. In TCRdb, the PCR reads were re-called with MiXCR into one record per CDR3 protein. The sample has under 850,000 distinct CDR3 sequences, around 13% seen once. The sequences come from PBMCs, collected before TCRalphabeta/CD19-depleted stem cell transplant. Receptors originate from a girl aged 2-15 years with congenital amegakaryocytic thrombocytopenia, due to receive a stem cell transplant. Each CDR3 is given with its conserved first and last residue. The D gene is left open where the match is weak. Clone size is given for some rows only: seen once, a few or many times, or a class if the clone is expanded.

-	TRBV4-1	TRBD2	TRBJ2-3	TGCGCCAGCAGCCGCGGGACTAGCGGGAGAGTTTATACGCAGTATTTT	CASSRGTSGRVYTQYF
-	TRBV29-1	TRBD2	TRBJ2-1	TGCAGCGTTGGCCGGACTAGCGCCTCCTACAATGAGCAGTTCTTC	CSVGRTSASYNEQFF
many	TRBV20-1	TRBD2	TRBJ2-7	TGCAGTGCTAGAGACCAGGACAGCGGGGGGACTCCCTACGAGCAGTACTTC	CSARDQDSGGTPYEQYF
few	TRBV5-8	-	TRBJ1-5	TGTGCCAGCAGTCTGGGGACACAGCCCCAGCATTTT	CASSLGTQPQHF
-	TRBV5-1	-	TRBJ2-1	TGCGCCAGCAGGCGGAACTACCCTGGCCCTGACAATGAGCAGTTCTTC	CASRRNYPGPDNEQFF
-	TRBV5-1	-	TRBJ2-7	TGCGCCAGCATGCCACGCCCGGGGAGGGGGCTCTACGAGCAGTACTTC	CASMPRPGRGLYEQYF
many	TRBV5-1	-	TRBJ2-7	TGCGCCAGCAGCTTGGATCAACTCCCCTACGAGCAGTACTTC	CASSLDQLPYEQYF
many	TRBV10-3	TRBD2	TRBJ2-5	TGTGCCACTTCACTAGCGGGGCCGACTGAGACCCAGTACTTC	CATSLAGPTETQYF
few	TRBV29-1	-	TRBJ1-2	TGCAGCGAACTGACGGGGGCCAGCGGCTACACCTTC	CSELTGASGYTF
many	TRBV9	-	TRBJ2-3	TGTGCCAGCAACGCCCGAGGACTCACAGATACGCAGTATTTT	CASNARGLTDTQYF
-	TRBV12-3/TRBV12-4	TRBD2	TRBJ2-7	TGTGCCAGCAGGAGGACTAGCGAGTCCTACGAGCAGTACTTC	CASRRTSESYEQYF
many	TRBV20-1	-	TRBJ2-1	TGCAGTGCTAGCTCAGGGAAGTTATTCCCTGAGCAGTTCTTC	CSASSGKLFPEQFF
many	TRBV20-1	-	TRBJ2-1	TGCAGTGCTAGAGGACTGGAGCAGTTCTTC	CSARGLEQFF
few	TRBV20-1	-	TRBJ2-7	TGCAGTGCTCACGGTATAGGACACCCCGGACAGTACTTC	CSAHGIGHPGQYF
many	TRBV10-3	TRBD2	TRBJ2-1	TGTGCCATCTCGGGACTAGCGGGAGTGCTCTCCTACAATGAGCAGTTCTTC	CAISGLAGVLSYNEQFF
many	TRBV5-1	-	TRBJ2-5	TGCGCCAGCAGCTTGGCGGAAGAGACCCAGTACTTC	CASSLAEETQYF
many	TRBV20-1	TRBD2	TRBJ2-3	TGCAGTGCTAGAGACGCGGGACTAGCGGTTAGCACAGATACGCAGTATTTT	CSARDAGLAVSTDTQYF
-	TRBV20-1	-	TRBJ2-7	TGCAGTGCTAGAGTGGAGGCCTACGAGCAGTACTTC	CSARVEAYEQYF